These 16 T cell receptor beta chains share one sample of origin, sequenced in a study of cytomegalovirus exposure and HLA in healthy donors. The PCR made use of 60 Vbeta and 13 Jbeta primers. Sequenced by immunoSEQ multiplex PCR; TCRdb stores in-frame clones only, minus some. The table lists 150,000 to 200,000 clones, roughly 74% of them singletons. Sequenced input: PBMCs. The receptor source for this set is a woman aged 30 to 39 in good health and CMV-seropositive.

The gene calls are TRBV5-6 and TRBJ2-5, with a weak D call TRBD2 (6 bases). CDR3 length: 15 amino acids. Looked up from germline, CDR1 is SGHDT and CDR2 is YYEEEE. V was pared by 4 bases and J by 1 base, with 14 bases between. In DNA, the CDR3 is TGTGCCAGCAGCAGATTTAGGAGGGCCCAAGAGACCCAGTACTTC. This encodes CASSRFRRAQETQYF.

This clone was picked up a small number of times. J is TRBJ2-7 and V is TRBV2, with a tentative D call TRBD1 (7 bases). The CDR3 has 14 residues. Germline CDR1 SNHLY, CDR2 FYNNEI. V was shortened by 7 bases and J by 3 bases, with 16 bases between the two germline ends. DNA for the CDR3: TGTGCCAGCACCGAGGAGGGGGCGATCTACGAGCAGTACTTC. Amino acids: CASTEEGAIYEQYF.

The genes are TRBV28 and TRBJ1-1; a possible D gene is TRBD1 (5 bases). V lost 3 bases and J 1 base, leaving 15 bases between the germline ends. The CDR3 extends over 16 amino acids. Germline V gives CDR1 MDHEN, CDR2 SYDVKM. Written as DNA, the CDR3 is TGTGCCAGCAGTTTCGCTAAGGGGCTCCAGAACACTGAAGCTTTCTTT. This translates into CASSFAKGLQNTEAFF.

V and J are TRBV25-1 and TRBJ2-7, with TRBD1 identical over 11 bases. The CDR3 sequence is 16 residues long. J was trimmed by 3 bases and V by 7 bases; bases with no gene match: 11. The germline V gene has CDR1 MGHDK and CDR2 SYGVNS. The CDR3 spells CASNTYSGTGGYEQYF. CDR3 nucleotide sequence: TGTGCCAGCAACACATACTCCGGGACAGGGGGCTACGAGCAGTACTTC.

The V call is TRBV5-4, the J call TRBJ2-7; no reliable D call. Trimming cost V 4 bases and J 7 bases, with 12 bases left between them. Germline CDR1 SGHNT, CDR2 YYREEE (reference sequence). The CDR3 extends over 12 amino acids. As DNA, the CDR3 is TGTGCCAGCAGCCGTACTACGGTTGAGCAGTACTTC. Protein: CASSRTTVEQYF.

This clone was seen once. The V call is TRBV4-1, the J call TRBJ2-7, with D perhaps TRBD1 (5 bases). V was clipped by 2 bases and J by 6 bases, with 17 bases between them. The CDR3 sequence is 15 residues long. Per the germline V gene, CDR1 is MGHRA and CDR2 is YSYEKL. The CDR3 coding sequence is TGCGCCAGCAGCCAACCGGACAAGGCCATTAGCGAGCAGTACTTC. It codes for CASSQPDKAISEQYF.

The genes are TRBV29-1 and TRBJ2-3; 10 bases fit TRBD2. After removal of 1 base from V and 2 bases from J, the junction contained 9 bases not matched to a gene. The CDR3 is 17 amino acids. Germline V lookup: CDR1 SQVTM, CDR2 ANQGSEA. CDR3 sequence: CSVEVRSTSGITDTQYF. The DNA of the CDR3 is TGCAGCGTTGAAGTACGATCCACTAGCGGGATCACAGATACGCAGTATTTT.

There are a few counts of this clone. This chain links TRBV2 with TRBJ2-7, with 7 nucleotides matching TRBD1. The CDR3 consists of 16 residues. Germline V lookup: CDR1 SNHLY, CDR2 FYNNEI. Losses at the gene ends were 7 bases for V and 1 base for J; bases not matched to a gene: 13. In DNA, the CDR3 is TGTGCCAGCACACCGACAGGGAATTCATATTCCTACGAGCAGTACTTC. Its translation: CASTPTGNSYSYEQYF.

V gene TRBV18 combines with J gene TRBJ1-4; 7 nucleotides line up with TRBD1. The V segment lost 5 bases and the J segment 5 bases; nucleotides outside the gene matches: 20. This CDR3 has 19 residues. CDR1 and CDR2 from the germline V gene are KGHSH and LQKENI. The CDR3 reads CASSIRATGRANRNEKLFF. CDR3 coding DNA: TGTGCCAGCTCAATCCGAGCGACAGGGCGTGCAAATCGGAATGAAAAACTGTTTTTT.

The rearrangement uses TRBV25-1 and TRBJ2-2; TRBD2 might be the D (6 bases). V was pared by 4 bases and J by 6 bases, with 6 bases between. The CDR3 runs to 12 residues. CDR1 is MGHDK and CDR2 is SYGVNS in the germline V gene. The CDR3 coding sequence is TGTGCCAGCAGTGGGAGGGCCGGGGAGCTGTTTTTT. This sequence encodes CASSGRAGELFF.

This clone was detected only a few times. The chain uses TRBV10-3 and TRBJ1-1; D is undetermined. The germline V gene encodes CDR1 ENHRY and CDR2 SYGVKD. V gave up 6 bases and J gave up 6 bases, with 20 bases separating them. The CDR3 sequence is 15 residues long. CDR3: CAIRVRVSQDAEAFF. CDR3 nucleotides: TGTGCCATCAGGGTGAGGGTCAGTCAAGATGCTGAAGCTTTCTTT.

The chain carries TRBV11-2 and TRBJ2-6, with D perhaps matching TRBD1 (7 bases). Trimming stripped 2 bases from V and 0 bases from J, with 11 bases between. The CDR3 runs 17 residues. Germline V CDR1 and CDR2: SGHAT, FQNNGV. Here the CDR3 DNA reads TGTGCCAGCAGCTTAAGGGGGGACAGCTCTGGGGCCAACGTCCTGACTTTC. Amino acids: CASSLRGDSSGANVLTF.

This clone was seen a single time. The chain combines TRBV10-2 with TRBJ2-1, with TRBD2 as a possible D gene (5 bases). The V and J ends lost 7 bases and 6 bases respectively, with 13 bases between them. From germline, CDR1 is WSHSY and CDR2 SAAADI. The CDR3 contains 13 residues. CDR3 nucleotide sequence: TGCGCCAGCATTAGGGAGCAGAGCAATGAGCAGTTCTTC. It encodes CASIREQSNEQFF.

The rearrangement joins TRBV5-4 to TRBJ1-3, with no clear D. The V and J ends lost 0 bases and 0 bases respectively, with 10 bases between them. This CDR3 has 16 residues. Germline-derived CDR1 and CDR2 are SGHNT and YYREEE (reference sequence). CDR3 sequence reads: CASSLASPSSGNTIYF. The CDR3 region has the DNA TGTGCCAGCAGCTTGGCCTCCCCGAGCTCTGGAAACACCATATATTTT.

V is TRBV2 and J is TRBJ1-2; D not resolved. The CDR3 sequence is 11 residues long. The V gene's germline CDR1 is SNHLY and CDR2 FYNNEI. V was clipped by 5 bases and J by 8 bases, with 9 bases between them. CDR3 coding DNA: TGTGCCAGCAGTCCAGGTGGCGGCTACACCTTC. Protein: CASSPGGGYTF.

The J gene is TRBJ2-5, the V gene TRBV15; TRBD2 is a possible D gene (5 bases). CDR3 length: 16 amino acids. The V gene lost 8 bases and the J gene lost 5 bases, with 24 bases spanning the gap. Looked up from germline, CDR1 is LNHNV and CDR2 is YYDKDF (reference sequence). In DNA form, the CDR3 reads TGTGCCACCTCACTCCCGGGAACATATTCGGGGGAGACCCAGTACTTC. It encodes CATSLPGTYSGETQYF.